This is a list of T cell receptor beta chains from one sample in a study of technical replicates of blood from a few donors. Profiling relied on immunoSEQ multiplex PCR, and the TCRdb table lists in-frame clones only, not all of them. This table has tens of thousands of clones, over 80% appearing once. Specimen: T cells isolated from PBMCs. The receptors derive from a human donor in good health. Each CDR3 is given with its conserved first and last residue. The D gene is left open where the match is weak. Clone size is given for some rows only: seen once, a few or many times, or a class if the clone is expanded.

TRBJ2-7,TRBD2,TRBV5-4,-,CASSLKTGGGAYEQYF,TGTGCCAGCAGCTTGAAGACGGGAGGTGGGGCTTACGAGCAGTACTTC
TRBJ1-1,TRBD1,TRBV6-1,-,CASSGYRGRGYTEAFF,TGTGCCAGCAGTGGGTACAGGGGCCGGGGGTACACTGAAGCTTTCTTT
TRBJ2-7,TRBD1,TRBV6-5,once,CASSPGQGLEQYF,TGTGCCAGCAGTCCGGGACAGGGCTTGGAGCAGTACTTC
TRBJ1-1,-,TRBV27,once,CASSFTDTEAFF,TGTGCCAGCAGTTTCACAGATACTGAAGCTTTCTTT
TRBJ1-2,-,TRBV6-1,-,CASSERTVYGYTF,TGTGCCAGCAGTGAACGGACTGTCTATGGCTACACCTTC
TRBJ2-5,-,TRBV4-3,-,CASSQEFFSASLAQYF,TGCGCCAGCAGCCAAGAATTTTTCAGCGCCTCGCTGGCCCAGTACTTC
TRBJ1-5,TRBD1,TRBV2,-,CASRPGQVNQPQHF,TGTGCCAGCAGGCCGGGACAGGTCAATCAGCCCCAGCATTTT
TRBJ1-4,-,TRBV28,-,CASSLRGWANEKLFF,TGTGCCAGCAGTTTAAGGGGGTGGGCTAATGAAAAACTGTTTTTT
TRBJ2-1,-,TRBV4-2,-,CASSQESGVNEQFF,TGTGCCAGCAGCCAAGAGTCAGGTGTCAATGAGCAGTTCTTC
TRBJ2-1,TRBD1,TRBV4-3,-,CASSSTGGTEQFF,TGCGCCAGCAGTTCTACAGGGGGCACAGAGCAGTTCTTC
TRBJ2-2,TRBD2,TRBV4-3,-,CASSQDARSGRGTGELFF,TGCGCCAGCAGCCAAGATGCGAGGAGCGGGAGGGGGACCGGGGAGCTGTTTTTT
TRBJ2-5,-,TRBV13,-,CASSSAGGRETQYF,TGTGCCAGCAGCAGTGCAGGGGGGAGGGAGACCCAGTACTTC
TRBJ2-1,-,TRBV2,-,CASSEVDNEQFF,TGTGCCAGCAGTGAAGTAGACAATGAGCAGTTCTTC
TRBJ1-2,TRBD1,TRBV5-3,-,CARSLTGVLGYTF,TGTGCCAGAAGCTTGACAGGGGTTCTTGGCTACACCTTC
TRBJ2-1,TRBD2,TRBV18,-,CASSPRAPTSGKSEQFF,TGTGCCAGCTCACCACGTGCCCCTACTAGCGGGAAGAGTGAGCAGTTCTTC
TRBJ1-4,-,TRBV5-4,-,CASSQDTNEKLFF,TGTGCCAGCAGCCAAGACACCAATGAAAAACTGTTTTTT
TRBJ2-3,-,TRBV5-6,-,CASSFGGGDTQYF,TGTGCCAGCAGCTTTGGGGGCGGGGATACGCAGTATTTT
TRBJ1-5,-,TRBV7-3,-,CASSLNPGNGNQPQHF,TGTGCCAGCAGCTTAAATCCAGGGAATGGCAATCAGCCCCAGCATTTT
TRBJ1-2,-,TRBV29-1,-,CSARTDYGYTF,TGCAGCGCAAGGACAGACTATGGCTACACCTTC
TRBJ1-1,-,TRBV2,-,CASSEGYAAFF,TGTGCCAGCAGTGAAGGCTACGCGGCTTTCTTT
TRBJ2-7,-,TRBV6-5,once,CASSPGVISYEQYF,TGTGCCAGCAGTCCCGGGGTAATTTCCTACGAGCAGTACTTC
TRBJ1-5,TRBD1,TRBV11-2,-,CASSRQGGQPQHF,TGTGCCAGCAGCCGACAGGGAGGTCAGCCCCAGCATTTT
TRBJ2-3,-,TRBV7-2,-,CASSLGQSSTDTQYF,TGTGCCAGCAGCTTAGGACAGTCTAGTACAGATACGCAGTATTTT
TRBJ2-1,TRBD2,TRBV27,-,CASSFPTSGRFNEQFF,TGTGCCAGCAGTTTTCCTACTAGCGGGAGGTTTAATGAGCAGTTCTTC
TRBJ2-3,TRBD2,TRBV2,-,CASTGPLAGVIDTQYF,TGTGCCAGCACCGGTCCACTAGCGGGAGTTATAGATACGCAGTATTTT
TRBJ2-1,-,TRBV7-2,-,CASSLVRNNEQFF,TGTGCCAGCAGCTTAGTGCGGAACAATGAGCAGTTCTTC
TRBJ2-3,TRBD2,TRBV7-9,-,CASSTRTSGRAQYF,TGTGCCAGCAGCACCCGAACTAGCGGGAGGGCGCAGTATTTT
TRBJ2-7,TRBD1,TRBV14,-,CASSQGWGQASYEQYF,TGTGCCAGCAGCCAAGGATGGGGACAGGCTTCCTACGAGCAGTACTTC
TRBJ2-7,-,TRBV27,-,CASSSSVAVRQYF,TGTGCCAGCAGTTCCTCGGTAGCGGTTAGGCAGTACTTC
TRBJ2-1,TRBD2,TRBV10-3,-,CAIRPSGRAFNEQFF,TGTGCCATTCGCCCTAGCGGGAGGGCCTTCAATGAGCAGTTCTTC
TRBJ1-1,-,TRBV18,-,CASSPSLEVEAFF,TGTGCCAGCTCACCATCTCTGGAGGTTGAAGCTTTCTTT
TRBJ2-2,-,TRBV5-1,-,CASRNPTQGNTGELFF,TGCGCCAGCAGGAATCCAACCCAGGGGAACACCGGGGAGCTGTTTTTT
TRBJ1-2,-,TRBV11-2,-,CASSLVPTADYGYTF,TGTGCCAGCAGCTTAGTCCCAACTGCGGACTATGGCTACACCTTC
TRBJ2-7,-,TRBV5-6,-,CASSFSTGYEQYF,TGTGCCAGCAGCTTCTCGACAGGCTACGAGCAGTACTTC
TRBJ1-1,-,TRBV9,few,CASSVEWRGGAFF,TGTGCCAGCAGCGTAGAGTGGAGAGGCGGAGCTTTCTTT
TRBJ2-2,TRBD1,TRBV29-1,-,CSAGTGSHTGELFF,TGCAGCGCCGGGACAGGGAGTCACACCGGGGAGCTGTTTTTT
TRBJ1-4,-,TRBV2,-,CASSDLAGLEKLFF,TGTGCCAGCAGTGATCTGGCAGGGCTTGAAAAACTGTTTTTT
TRBJ1-1,-,TRBV19,-,CASSGQINTEAFF,TGTGCCAGTAGTGGACAGATTAACACTGAAGCTTTCTTT
TRBJ2-3,TRBD2,TRBV7-2,-,CASKIDWGLAGVDTQYF,TGTGCCAGCAAAATTGACTGGGGACTAGCGGGAGTAGATACGCAGTATTTT
TRBJ1-2,-,TRBV7-3,once,CASSLQGDYGYTF,TGTGCCAGCAGCCTACAGGGTGACTATGGCTACACCTTC
TRBJ1-1,TRBD1,TRBV4-1,once,CASSSPSGQGLRF,TGCGCCAGCAGCTCCCCCTCCGGACAGGGCCTCCGTTTT
TRBJ2-3,TRBD2,TRBV6-1,once,CASSVGLASTDTQYF,TGTGCCAGCAGTGTCGGACTAGCTAGCACAGATACGCAGTATTTT
TRBJ1-2,TRBD1,TRBV19,-,CASRTPRGQNYGYTF,TGTGCCAGTAGGACTCCCAGGGGGCAGAACTATGGCTACACCTTC
TRBJ1-2,-,TRBV4-1,-,CASSRSMERPNYGYTF,TGCGCCAGCAGCCGCTCTATGGAGCGACCTAACTATGGCTACACCTTC
TRBJ2-7,TRBD1,TRBV2,-,CASRGGTGGYEQYF,TGTGCCAGTCGAGGCGGGACAGGGGGCTACGAGCAGTACTTC
TRBJ2-4,-,TRBV28,once,CASSLITVKNIQYF,TGTGCCAGCAGTTTAATAACAGTCAAAAACATTCAGTACTTC
TRBJ2-2,-,TRBV5-1,once,CASSLKRSTGELFF,TGCGCCAGCAGCTTGAAGAGGTCGACCGGGGAGCTGTTTTTT
TRBJ2-7,TRBD1,TRBV5-4,-,CASSFGLGRMDRRSYEQYF,TGTGCCAGCAGCTTTGGATTGGGCCGTATGGACAGGCGCTCCTACGAGCAGTACTTC
TRBJ2-7,TRBD2,TRBV7-6,-,CASSLGASSGPYEQYF,TGTGCCAGCAGCTTAGGGGCATCTAGCGGTCCCTACGAGCAGTACTTC
TRBJ2-7,-,TRBV10-3,-,CAIRDNSYEQYF,TGTGCCATCAGGGACAACTCCTACGAGCAGTACTTC
TRBJ2-2,-,TRBV9,-,CASSVTTSGTGELFF,TGTGCCAGCAGCGTAACGACTTCAGGGACCGGGGAGCTGTTTTTT
TRBJ2-7,-,TRBV28,-,CASRDGVYEQYF,TGTGCCAGCAGAGACGGAGTATACGAGCAGTACTTC
TRBJ2-1,-,TRBV11-3,-,CASSPGRNEQFF,TGTGCCAGCAGCCCTGGGCGAAATGAGCAGTTCTTC